The 30 T cell receptor beta chains given below trace back to one sample, sequenced in a study of vaccination effects on CD4 cells after COVID-19 (dated 2022 in TCRdb). The protocol used for the library was the immunoSEQ multiplex PCR assay. TCRdb mirrors the immuneACCESS table, restricted to in-frame sequences. Some clones are absent from its copies; in checked studies, under half trace to an unresolved V gene, and the reason for the others is unknown. The sample yields more than 60,000 clones; over 70% were counted once. The top ten clonotypes cover around 1.5% of the sample. The ViraFEST assay stimulated PBMC with viral peptide pools and then used TCR sequencing to identify antigen-specific CD4+ T cell clonotypes by expansion. After 10 to 11 days of culture, CD4+ T cells were isolated with the EasySep CD4+ T cell isolation kit. Two doses of either the BNT162b2 or the mRNA-1273 mRNA SARS-CoV-2 vaccine were administered to participants.

For these TCRs, the target antigens are not known. The material sequenced was CD4+ T cells from PBMCs cultured with HCoV-229E spike peptides, taken after COVID-19 vaccination. This specimen's cell subset or site label, per the study, means: HCoV-229E spike overlapping peptide pool stimulation. These receptor sequences come from a human donor who received a COVID-19 vaccine.

This sequence joins TRBV12-3 or TRBV12-4 and TRBJ1-1; D is perhaps TRBD1 (6 bases). CDR3 size: 13 residues. V gave up 6 bases and J gave up 1 base, with 9 bases separating them. The CDR3 loop is CASRLQGNTEAFF. CDR3 in DNA: TGTGCCAGCAGGCTACAGGGGAACACTGAAGCTTTCTTT.

This clone has a handful of counts. The V call is TRBV5-1, the J call TRBJ1-5; no firm D call. The V end was cut by 1 base, the J end by 0 bases, with 8 bases between. Germline CDR1 reads SGHRS; CDR2 reads YFSETQ. The CDR3 totals 15 residues. The CDR3: CASSLSGRSNQPQHF. The DNA for the CDR3 is TGCGCCAGCAGCTTGTCCGGCCGTAGCAATCAGCCCCAGCATTTT.

V gene TRBV6-2 or TRBV6-3 combines with J gene TRBJ1-6; 7 bases fit TRBD1. CDR1 is MNHEY, CDR2 SVGEGT, per germline. The CDR3 loop spans 15 amino acids. J was trimmed by 7 bases and V by 0 bases; bases with no gene match: 3. CDR3 nucleotides: TGTGCCAGCAGTTACTCGGGACAGAGAAATTCACCCCTCCACTTT. This sequence encodes CASSYSGQRNSPLHF.

CDR3: CASSFSRGGPDTQYF. The CDR3 region has the DNA TGCGCCAGCAGCTTCTCTCGCGGGGGCCCAGATACGCAGTATTTT. The V call is TRBV4-3, the J call TRBJ2-3, with TRBD2 as a possible D gene (7 bases). The V gene's germline CDR1 is LGHNA and CDR2 YSLEER. Trimming left V 5 bases short and J 4 bases short, with 16 bases between. The CDR3 loop spans 15 amino acids.

CDR3 nucleotides: TGTGCCAGCAGCTTTGAAGGTTATAATTCACCCCTCCACTTT. This translates into CASSFEGYNSPLHF. The chain employs TRBV9 and TRBJ1-6; D ambiguous. Per the germline V gene, CDR1 is SGDLS and CDR2 is YYNGEE. The CDR3 extends over 14 amino acids. The V end was cut by 4 bases, the J end by 4 bases, with 9 bases between.

This sequence joins TRBV7-2 and TRBJ1-5; D is possibly TRBD1 (5 bases). Trimming took 2 bases from V and 10 from J, leaving 21 bases between them. The germline V gene encodes CDR1 SGHTA and CDR2 FQGNSA. This CDR3 region has 16 residues. In DNA, the CDR3 is TGTGCCAGCAGCTTATCTTCAGGGCCCAACCCGAGACCCCAGCATTTT. It encodes CASSLSSGPNPRPQHF.

The chain combines TRBV19 with TRBJ2-5; 12 positions match TRBD2. CDR1 is LNHDA, CDR2 SQIVND, per germline (reference sequence). This CDR3 is 15 amino acids long. Unmatched junction bases numbered 5, after V lost 6 bases and J lost 3 bases. CDR3: CASRLAGGREETQYF. The CDR3 DNA reads as TGTGCCAGTAGACTAGCGGGGGGTAGGGAAGAGACCCAGTACTTC.

The chain joins TRBV18 to TRBJ1-1; 8 bases are shared with TRBD1. The CDR3 has 14 residues. V was clipped by 4 bases and J by 1 base; unmatched bases: 2. Germline assignment: CDR1 KGHSH and CDR2 LQKENI. The CDR3 DNA follows: TGTGCCAGCTCACTCGGACAGGGGAACACTGAAGCTTTCTTT. This gives the protein CASSLGQGNTEAFF.

The chain links TRBV5-6 to TRBJ2-5; D not resolved. The V end lost 3 bases, the J end lost 2 bases, and 8 bases lay between the germline ends. CDR1 SGHDT and CDR2 YYEEEE come from the germline V gene. CDR3 length: 13 residues. The CDR3 coding sequence is TGTGCCAGCAGCTCGGGCAGGCAAGAGACCCAGTACTTC. It encodes CASSSGRQETQYF.

V and J are TRBV2 and TRBJ1-5; no clear D gene. From germline, CDR1 is SNHLY and CDR2 FYNNEI. Between the trimmed V and J ends, which lost 0 bases and 0 bases, there was a span of 6 bases. CDR3 length: 15 amino acids. As DNA, the CDR3 is TGTGCCAGCAGTGAAGCCGGTTATAGCAATCAGCCCCAGCATTTT. It translates to CASSEAGYSNQPQHF.

There are a few counts of this clone. The gene calls are TRBV29-1 and TRBJ2-5; either TRBD1 or TRBD2 may fit D (6 bases each). V shed 4 bases and J shed 7 bases, with 13 bases lying between them. The germline gives CDR1 SQVTM, CDR2 ANQGSEA. This CDR3 region has 12 residues. The CDR3 DNA sequence: TGCAGCGTTGTAGGGGGGCTTTGGACCCAGTACTTC. It yields the protein CSVVGGLWTQYF.

This clone has only one observation. The chain combines TRBV6-4 with TRBJ2-1; a weak D match, TRBD2 (6 bases). Trimming took off 5 bases at V and 0 bases at J, with 14 bases between the two ends. The CDR3 length is 16 residues. The germline V gene has CDR1 MRHNA and CDR2 SNTAGT. The CDR3 region has the DNA TGTGCCAGCAGTCCATTGGGACTGAACTCCTACAATGAGCAGTTCTTC. This gives the protein CASSPLGLNSYNEQFF.

The V and J genes are TRBV5-1 and TRBJ2-2; the D gene is possibly TRBD2 (6 bases). Germline V gene data show CDR1 as SGHRS and CDR2 as YFSETQ. With 7 bases removed from V and 7 bases from J, the gap between germline ends came to 17 bases. There are 14 residues in the CDR3. In DNA, the CDR3 is TGCGCCAGCCACGACCGGGGGAAGGGCGGGGAGCTGTTTTTT. Residues: CASHDRGKGGELFF.

The chain employs TRBV6-2 or TRBV6-3 and TRBJ1-2; D is perhaps TRBD1 (5 bases). The CDR3 length is 14 residues. The germline gives CDR1 MNHEY, CDR2 SVGEGT. The V and J ends lost 2 bases and 3 bases respectively, with 10 bases between them. The CDR3 region has the DNA TGTGCCAGCAGTTACCGACAGAGCCACTATGGCTACACCTTC. Residues: CASSYRQSHYGYTF.

The chain links TRBV7-3 to TRBJ1-1; D ambiguous. The germline V gene encodes CDR1 SGHTA and CDR2 FQGTGA. This CDR3 spans 13 amino acids. The V gene lost 5 bases and the J gene lost 7 bases, with 14 bases spanning the gap. CDR3 protein: CASSPFGLGEAFF. The CDR3 DNA is TGTGCCAGCAGCCCGTTCGGGTTGGGTGAAGCTTTCTTT.

This clone appeared a few times. This chain joins TRBV5-1 and TRBJ2-3; D is perhaps TRBD1 (5 bases). This CDR3 comprises 14 residues. V dropped 0 bases and J dropped 5 bases, with 10 bases sitting between them. Germline-derived CDR1 and CDR2 are SGHRS and YFSETQ. This chain's CDR3 is CASSLVTDKDTQYF. In DNA form, the CDR3 reads TGCGCCAGCAGCTTGGTTACGGACAAAGATACGCAGTATTTT.

This chain links TRBV28 with TRBJ2-7, with 7 positions matching TRBD2. Germline CDR1 MDHEN, CDR2 SYDVKM. The CDR3 sequence is 15 residues long. V lost 3 bases, J lost 2 bases, and 7 bases stayed unmatched. CDR3 coding DNA: TGTGCCAGCAGTTTTCATCGCGGGGGTGCCTACGAGCAGTACGTC. Its translation: CASSFHRGGAYEQYV.

The chain carries TRBV30 and TRBJ2-1, with TRBD2 matching over 10 bases. This CDR3 is built from 13 residues. V was clipped by 8 bases and J by 6 bases; unmatched bases: 7. Per the germline V gene, CDR1 is GTSNPN and CDR2 is SVGIG (reference sequence). CDR3 sequence reads: CARTKRGGNEQFF. The CDR3, as DNA: TGTGCCCGAACTAAGCGGGGGGGCAATGAGCAGTTCTTC.

This chain links TRBV5-5 with TRBJ2-7; D may correspond to TRBD1 or TRBD2 (5 bases each). V was clipped by 5 bases and J by 1 base, with 16 bases between them. The V gene's germline CDR1 is SGHKS and CDR2 YYEKEE (reference sequence). The CDR3 loop spans 15 amino acids. Here the CDR3 reads CASRSERGYSYEQYV. The CDR3 DNA follows: TGTGCCAGCAGGTCCGAGAGGGGCTATTCCTACGAGCAGTACGTC.

The genes are TRBV5-6 and TRBJ1-2; the D is unclear. V gave up 1 base and J gave up 0 bases, with 13 bases separating them. The CDR3 has 16 residues. Germline V gene lookup returns CDR1 SGHDT and CDR2 YYEEEE. The chain's CDR3 is CASSLNVHIPNYGYTF. DNA of the CDR3: TGTGCCAGCAGCTTGAACGTCCATATTCCTAACTATGGCTACACCTTC.

The chain is built from TRBV29-1 and TRBJ2-4; a weak D match, TRBD1 (6 bases). Germline CDR1 SQVTM, CDR2 ANQGSEA. Trimming removed 5 bases at V and 6 bases at J, with 11 bases between. CDR3 length equals 12 residues. CDR3 residues: CSVLAGANIQYF. The CDR3 coding sequence is TGCAGCGTTTTAGCAGGGGCAAACATTCAGTACTTC.

This clone was seen only once. The chain links TRBV28 to TRBJ1-4, with 7 nucleotides matching TRBD1. Unmatched junction bases numbered 8, after V lost 4 bases and J lost 6 bases. CDR3 length equals 15 residues. Germline CDR1 MDHEN, CDR2 SYDVKM. The CDR3 here is CASSSGGVGYEKLFF. In DNA form, the CDR3 reads TGTGCCAGCAGTTCAGGGGGGGTAGGGTATGAAAAACTGTTTTTT.

This rearrangement joins TRBV6-1 to TRBJ1-5, with D unresolved. The germline CDR1 and CDR2 sequences are MNHNS and SASEGT. This CDR3 spans 14 amino acids. Trimming pared 1 base from V and 5 bases from J, leaving 9 bases between. The CDR3 reads CASSEGVSHQPQHF. The CDR3 bases are TGTGCCAGCAGTGAAGGTGTCAGCCATCAGCCCCAGCATTTT.

This clone occurred once. The J gene is TRBJ1-5, the V gene TRBV7-2, with 7 bases identical to TRBD1. Germline V gives CDR1 SGHTA, CDR2 FQGNSA. The CDR3 runs to 13 residues. The J segment lost 5 bases and the V segment lost 8 bases, leaving 6 bases of the junction unmatched. For the CDR3, the DNA is TGTGCCAGCTCCCGACAGGGCCATCAGCCCCAGCATTTT. It translates to CASSRQGHQPQHF.

This clone was recorded once. This sequence joins TRBV6-5 and TRBJ1-2; possibly TRBD1 for D (5 bases). Trimming pared 6 bases from V and 8 bases from J, leaving 13 bases between. Germline loops: CDR1 MNHEY, CDR2 SVGAGI. The length of the CDR3 is 12 residues. In DNA form, the CDR3 reads TGTGCCAGCAGCGACCCCCAGGGAGGCTACACCTTC. Its translation: CASSDPQGGYTF.

This rearrangement joins TRBV6-2 or TRBV6-3 to TRBJ2-5; the match to TRBD2 covers 9 bases. Germline lookup yields CDR1 MNHEY and CDR2 SVGEGT. This CDR3 spans 15 amino acids. Unmatched junction bases numbered 9, after V lost 7 bases and J lost 3 bases. CDR3 coding DNA: TGTGCCAGCACCCCTCGCGGGGGGGAGAAAGAGACCCAGTACTTC. Translated: CASTPRGGEKETQYF.

In DNA form, the CDR3 reads TGTGCCATCAGTCCTGGGTCCGGGACCTCTGGCTACACCTTC. Translated: CAISPGSGTSGYTF. This chain joins TRBV10-3 and TRBJ1-2, with D maybe TRBD1 (5 bases). V was clipped by 5 bases and J by 7 bases, with 17 bases between them. Per germline, CDR1 ENHRY and CDR2 SYGVKD. CDR3 length: 14 residues.

This clone was found a few times. The chain couples TRBV6-6 to TRBJ1-5, with D unresolved. V lost 7 bases and J lost 0, with 16 bases in between. Germline lookup yields CDR1 MNHNY and CDR2 SVGAGI (reference sequence). The CDR3 runs 16 residues. CDR3 coding DNA: TGTGCCAGCATCTTAGGAGCGGATTATAGCAATCAGCCCCAGCATTTT. Amino acids: CASILGADYSNQPQHF.

This rearrangement joins TRBV2 to TRBJ1-2; 7 bases agree with TRBD1. This CDR3 is 13 amino acids long. CDR1 is SNHLY, CDR2 FYNNEI, per germline. The J segment lost 7 bases and the V segment lost 5 bases, leaving 7 bases of the junction unmatched. CDR3 in DNA: TGTGCCAGCAGTCTAAACAGGGGACGTGGCTACACCTTC. It codes for CASSLNRGRGYTF.

This clone has only one observation. J is TRBJ2-3 and V is TRBV6-6, with 9 bases identical to TRBD2. This CDR3 spans 17 amino acids. In germline, CDR1 is MNHNY, CDR2 SVGAGI (reference sequence). V was pared by 5 bases and J by 7 bases, with 16 bases of the junction left unmatched. The CDR3 region has the DNA TGTGCCAGCAGTCACGGCGCTAGCGGGGTTGGGGGAAATACGCAGTATTTT. It yields the protein CASSHGASGVGGNTQYF.